This record looks at one T cell receptor beta chain sequence and its context. This sample is part of a study of blood T cell repertoires in COVID-19. Study background: Italy, Spain and the United States were the sources of the convalescent and acute COVID-19 samples. T cells, B-cell-depleted T cells, or PBMCs provided the cDNA or gDNA that served as material.

In the source study's methods: The assay estimated nucleated cells by amplifying reference gene primers. Only in-frame clones appear in the TCRdb table, and some are missing; sequencing was by immunoSEQ multiplex PCR. For V, J and clone size, that table is used; D and trimming come from the DNA. The data hold around 180,000 clones, with approximately 85% observed a single time. This clonotype was sampled from an older man with COVID-19, enrolled during active disease. Material: peripheral blood.

The CDR3 coding sequence is TGTGCCAGCAGCTTTACTCGCCGCCGGGGGGGCACAGATACGCAGTATTTT. Its translation is CASSFTRRRGGTDTQYF. The chain recombines TRBV7-2 with TRBJ2-3; 7 bases fit TRBD2. Germline V gives CDR1 SGHTA, CDR2 FQGNSA. This CDR3 spans 17 amino acids. After removal of 3 bases from V and 1 base from J, the junction contained 10 bases not matched to a gene.